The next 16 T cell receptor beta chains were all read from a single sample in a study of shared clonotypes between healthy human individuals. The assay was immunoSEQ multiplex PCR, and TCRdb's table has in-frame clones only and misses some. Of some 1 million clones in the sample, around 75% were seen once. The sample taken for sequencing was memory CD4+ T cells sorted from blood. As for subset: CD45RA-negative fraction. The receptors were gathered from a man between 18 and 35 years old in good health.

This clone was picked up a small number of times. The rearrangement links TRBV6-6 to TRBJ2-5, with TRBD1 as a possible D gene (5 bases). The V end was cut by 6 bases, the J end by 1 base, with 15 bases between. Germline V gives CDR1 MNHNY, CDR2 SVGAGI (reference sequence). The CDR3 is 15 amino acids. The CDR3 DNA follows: TGTGCCAGCAGGGACGAAACAGGCTTCCAAGAGACCCAGTACTTC. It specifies CASRDETGFQETQYF.

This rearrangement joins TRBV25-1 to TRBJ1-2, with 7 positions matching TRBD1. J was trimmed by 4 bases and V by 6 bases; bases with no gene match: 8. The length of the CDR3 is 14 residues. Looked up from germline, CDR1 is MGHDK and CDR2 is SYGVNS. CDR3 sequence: CASSPRTGAYGYTF. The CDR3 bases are TGTGCCAGCAGCCCAAGGACAGGCGCCTATGGCTACACCTTC.

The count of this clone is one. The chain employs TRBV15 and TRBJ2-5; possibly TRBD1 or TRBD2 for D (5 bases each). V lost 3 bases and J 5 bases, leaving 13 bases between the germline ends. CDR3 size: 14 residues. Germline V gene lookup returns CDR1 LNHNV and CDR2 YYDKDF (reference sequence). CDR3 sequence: CATSSTTGHETQYF. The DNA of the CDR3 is TGTGCCACCAGCAGTACCACGGGGCACGAGACCCAGTACTTC.

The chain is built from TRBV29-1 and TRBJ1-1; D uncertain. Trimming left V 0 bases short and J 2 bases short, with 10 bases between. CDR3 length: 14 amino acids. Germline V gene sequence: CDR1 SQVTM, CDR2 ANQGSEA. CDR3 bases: TGCAGCGTTGAAGACGGGAAGCGCAACACTGAAGCTTTCTTT. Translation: CSVEDGKRNTEAFF.

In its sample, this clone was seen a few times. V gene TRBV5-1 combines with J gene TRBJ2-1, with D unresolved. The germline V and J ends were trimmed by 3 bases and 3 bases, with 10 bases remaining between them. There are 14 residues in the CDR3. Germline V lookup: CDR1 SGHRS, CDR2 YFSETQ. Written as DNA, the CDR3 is TGCGCCAGCAGCTATCGCGAGAACTACAATGAGCAGTTCTTC. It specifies CASSYRENYNEQFF.

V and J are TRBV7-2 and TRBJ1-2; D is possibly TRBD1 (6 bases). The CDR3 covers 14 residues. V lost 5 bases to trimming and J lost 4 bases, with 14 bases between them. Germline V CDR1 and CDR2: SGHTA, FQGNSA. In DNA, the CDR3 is TGTGCCAGCAGCCAACCCCCGACAGGCTATGGCTACACCTTC. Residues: CASSQPPTGYGYTF.

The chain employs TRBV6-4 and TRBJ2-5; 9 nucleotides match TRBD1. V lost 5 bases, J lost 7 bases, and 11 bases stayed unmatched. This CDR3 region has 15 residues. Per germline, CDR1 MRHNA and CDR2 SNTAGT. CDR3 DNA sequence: TGTGCCAGCAGTTACGGGACAGGGAGTTCGGGGACCCAGTACTTC. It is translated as CASSYGTGSSGTQYF.

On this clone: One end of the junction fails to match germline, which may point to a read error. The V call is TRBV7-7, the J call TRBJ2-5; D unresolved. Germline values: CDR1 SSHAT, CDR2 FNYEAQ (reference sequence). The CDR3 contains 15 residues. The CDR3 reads CASSPASQWGETQYF. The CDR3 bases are TGTGCTAGCAGCCCAGCGTCCCAATGGGGAGAGACCCAGTACTTC.

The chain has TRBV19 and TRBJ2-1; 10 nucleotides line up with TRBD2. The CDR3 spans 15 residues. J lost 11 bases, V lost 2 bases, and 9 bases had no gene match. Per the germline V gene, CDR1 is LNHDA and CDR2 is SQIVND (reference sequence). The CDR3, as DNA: TGTGCCAGTAGTATAAGGGCTAGCGGGAGTGCACAGCAGTTCTTC. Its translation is CASSIRASGSAQQFF.

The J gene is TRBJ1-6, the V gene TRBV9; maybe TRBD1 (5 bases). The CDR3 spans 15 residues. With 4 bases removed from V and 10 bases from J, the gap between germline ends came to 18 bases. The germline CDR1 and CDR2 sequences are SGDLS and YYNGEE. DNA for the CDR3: TGTGCCAGCAGCCGCGGACGCACGGGGGACTCACCCCTCCACTTT. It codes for CASSRGRTGDSPLHF.

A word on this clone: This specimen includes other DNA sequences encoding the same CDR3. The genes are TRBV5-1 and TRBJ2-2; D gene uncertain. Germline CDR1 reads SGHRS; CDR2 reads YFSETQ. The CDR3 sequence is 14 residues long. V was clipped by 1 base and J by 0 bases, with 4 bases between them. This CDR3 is CASSLNANTGELFF. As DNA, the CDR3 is TGCGCCAGCAGCTTGAATGCGAACACCGGGGAGCTGTTTTTT.

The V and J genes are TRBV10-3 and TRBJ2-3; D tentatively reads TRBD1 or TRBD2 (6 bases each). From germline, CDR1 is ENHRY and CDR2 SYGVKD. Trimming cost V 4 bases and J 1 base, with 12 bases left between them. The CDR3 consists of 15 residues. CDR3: CAISVYGGRTDTQYF. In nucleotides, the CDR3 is TGTGCCATCAGTGTATACGGGGGCCGCACAGATACGCAGTATTTT.

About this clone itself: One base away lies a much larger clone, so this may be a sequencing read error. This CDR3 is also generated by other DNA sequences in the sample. The CDR3 sequence is CASSLSYEQYF. The CDR3, as DNA: TGTGCCAGCAGCCTCTCCTACGAGCAGTACTTC. The rearrangement links TRBV2 to TRBJ2-7; D remains ambiguous. The CDR3 spans 11 residues. V lost 6 bases and J lost 0, with 3 bases in between. Germline V gene sequence: CDR1 SNHLY, CDR2 FYNNEI. The complete variable domain, with remaining parts taken from reference TRBV2 and TRBJ2-7, reads EPEVTQTPSHQVTQMGQEVILRCVPISNHLYFYWYRQILGQKVEFLVSFYNNEISEKSEIFDDQFSVERPDGSNFTLKIRSTKLEDSAMYFCASSLSYEQYFGPGTRLTVT.

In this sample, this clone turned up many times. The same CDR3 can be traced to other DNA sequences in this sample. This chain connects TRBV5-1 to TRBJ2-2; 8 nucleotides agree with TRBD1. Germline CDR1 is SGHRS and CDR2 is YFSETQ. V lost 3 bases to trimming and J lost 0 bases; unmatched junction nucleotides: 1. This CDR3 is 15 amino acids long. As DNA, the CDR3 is TGCGCCAGCAGCTGGGACAGGCCGAACACCGGGGAGCTGTTTTTT. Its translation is CASSWDRPNTGELFF.

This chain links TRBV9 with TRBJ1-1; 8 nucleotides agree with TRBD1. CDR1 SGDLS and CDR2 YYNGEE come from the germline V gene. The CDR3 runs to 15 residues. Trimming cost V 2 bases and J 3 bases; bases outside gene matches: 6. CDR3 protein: CASSVLQGVDTEAFF. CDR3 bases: TGTGCCAGCAGCGTCCTACAGGGGGTCGACACTGAAGCTTTCTTT. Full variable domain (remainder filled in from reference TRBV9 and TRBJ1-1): DSGVTQTPKHLITATGQRVTLRCSPRSGDLSVYWYQQSLDQGLQFLIQYYNGEERAKGNILERFSAQQFPDLHSELNLSSLELGDSALYFCASSVLQGVDTEAFFGQGTRLTVV.

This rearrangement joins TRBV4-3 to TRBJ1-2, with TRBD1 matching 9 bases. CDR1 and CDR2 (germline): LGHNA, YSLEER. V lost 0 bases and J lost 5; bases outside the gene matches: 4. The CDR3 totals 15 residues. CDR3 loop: CASSQETGGSYGYTF. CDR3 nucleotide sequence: TGCGCCAGCAGCCAAGAAACAGGGGGCTCTTATGGCTACACCTTC.